Listed below are T cell receptor beta chains from one sample, sequenced in a study of blood T cell repertoires in COVID-19. Only in-frame clones appear in the TCRdb table, and some are missing; sequencing was by immunoSEQ multiplex PCR. The repertoire includes 190,000 or so clones, approximately 84% of them detected once, and approximately 7.2% sits in the top ten. The sequencing input was peripheral blood. The origin of the receptors is a human donor with acute or convalescent COVID-19. The donor label of this sample is uncertain. The CDR3 runs from the conserved cysteine through the conserved F or W. Fields, in order: CDR3 length, J gene, clone size, V gene, D gene, CDR3 DNA, CDR3 protein. The D gene is left open where the match is weak. Not every row has a clone size; where given, it reads once, few, many or a size class.

CDR3 length: 15; J gene: TRBJ2-7; clone size: once; V gene: TRBV4-1; D gene: TRBD1; CDR3 DNA: TGCGCCAGCAGCGAAGAGGGACAGGGGGTGGACGAGCAGTACTTC; CDR3 protein: CASSEEGQGVDEQYF
CDR3 length: 15; J gene: TRBJ2-7; clone size: .; V gene: TRBV11-2; D gene: TRBD1; CDR3 DNA: TGTGCCAGCAGCTTAGCTTGGACAGGAGCCTACGAGCAGTACTTC; CDR3 protein: CASSLAWTGAYEQYF
CDR3 length: 12; J gene: TRBJ1-1; clone size: .; V gene: TRBV6-1; D gene: .; CDR3 DNA: TGTGCCAGCAGTGAATTTGGGGGCAAAGCTTTCTTT; CDR3 protein: CASSEFGGKAFF
CDR3 length: 18; J gene: TRBJ2-3; clone size: .; V gene: TRBV6-2/TRBV6-3; D gene: TRBD2; CDR3 DNA: TGTGCCAGCAGTTACTTTCAATCCGGGACTAGGCGCCAGGATACGCAGTATTTT; CDR3 protein: CASSYFQSGTRRQDTQYF
CDR3 length: 16; J gene: TRBJ2-1; clone size: .; V gene: TRBV4-1; D gene: TRBD2; CDR3 DNA: TGCGCCAGCAGCCAGGGTACTAGCGGGTTCTACAATGAGCAGTTCTTC; CDR3 protein: CASSQGTSGFYNEQFF
CDR3 length: 17; J gene: TRBJ2-5; clone size: .; V gene: TRBV1; D gene: .; CDR3 DNA: TGCACCAGCAGCCAAGAAAAGGCTTCTAGCGGGAGGAAGACCCAGTACTTC; CDR3 protein: CTSSQEKASSGRKTQYF
CDR3 length: 20; J gene: TRBJ2-4; clone size: .; V gene: TRBV4-2; D gene: TRBD2; CDR3 DNA: TGTGCCAGCAGCCAAGGCCAAGGTAGCGGGATTGGGAACAGCAAAAACATTCAGTACTTC; CDR3 protein: CASSQGQGSGIGNSKNIQYF
CDR3 length: 14; J gene: TRBJ2-2; clone size: .; V gene: TRBV7-8; D gene: .; CDR3 DNA: TGTGCCAGCAGCTCGGGACAAAACACCGGGGAGCTGTTTTTT; CDR3 protein: CASSSGQNTGELFF
CDR3 length: 16; J gene: TRBJ2-7; clone size: few; V gene: TRBV6-5; D gene: TRBD1; CDR3 DNA: TGTGCCAGCAGTTACTCGTCCGGGACAGGGGCATTCGAGCAGTACTTC; CDR3 protein: CASSYSSGTGAFEQYF
CDR3 length: 15; J gene: TRBJ2-2; clone size: .; V gene: TRBV25-1; D gene: .; CDR3 DNA: TGTGCCAGCAGTGCCGGGACACTTAACACCGGGGAGCTGTTTTTT; CDR3 protein: CASSAGTLNTGELFF
CDR3 length: 13; J gene: TRBJ2-1; clone size: .; V gene: TRBV7-2; D gene: .; CDR3 DNA: TGTGCCAGCAGCTATGGACAGCACAATGAGCAGTTCTTC; CDR3 protein: CASSYGQHNEQFF
CDR3 length: 14; J gene: TRBJ2-1; clone size: .; V gene: TRBV5-4; D gene: TRBD1; CDR3 DNA: TGTGCCAGCAGCGGTGGGACAGGGTTCGATGAGCAGTTCTTC; CDR3 protein: CASSGGTGFDEQFF
CDR3 length: 14; J gene: TRBJ2-5; clone size: once; V gene: TRBV5-8; D gene: .; CDR3 DNA: TGTGCCAGCAGCCGGGGACACTACCAAGAGACCCAGTACTTC; CDR3 protein: CASSRGHYQETQYF
CDR3 length: 15; J gene: TRBJ2-7; clone size: .; V gene: TRBV6-6; D gene: .; CDR3 DNA: TGTGCCAGCAGTCCGGCCTCAGGGATCCCCTACGAGCAGTACTTC; CDR3 protein: CASSPASGIPYEQYF
CDR3 length: 14; J gene: TRBJ2-7; clone size: once; V gene: TRBV9; D gene: .; CDR3 DNA: TGTGCCAGCAGCGCAGGGACAACTACCTACGAGCAGTACTTC; CDR3 protein: CASSAGTTTYEQYF
CDR3 length: 14; J gene: TRBJ1-2; clone size: .; V gene: TRBV10-3; D gene: .; CDR3 DNA: TGTGCCATAGCCTCGGGGGGGGCGGGCTATGGCTACACCTTC; CDR3 protein: CAIASGGAGYGYTF
CDR3 length: 17; J gene: TRBJ2-5; clone size: many; V gene: TRBV7-6; D gene: .; CDR3 DNA: TGTGCCAGCAGCTTAGCGGGGATTACAGGGTTAGGGGAGACCCAGTACTTC; CDR3 protein: CASSLAGITGLGETQYF
CDR3 length: 13; J gene: TRBJ2-3; clone size: .; V gene: TRBV14; D gene: .; CDR3 DNA: TGTGCCAGCAGCCCGCCAGAGGTAGATACGCAGTATTTT; CDR3 protein: CASSPPEVDTQYF
CDR3 length: 18; J gene: TRBJ2-3; clone size: once; V gene: TRBV29-1; D gene: TRBD2; CDR3 DNA: TGCAGCGTTGAAAGTGCCGGGACTAGCGGAGTTTGGACAGATACGCAGTATTTT; CDR3 protein: CSVESAGTSGVWTDTQYF
CDR3 length: 9; J gene: TRBJ2-7; clone size: .; V gene: TRBV12-5; D gene: .; CDR3 DNA: TGTGCTAGGAGCGTTAACAGGGACTTC; CDR3 protein: CARSVNRDF
CDR3 length: 16; J gene: TRBJ2-7; clone size: .; V gene: TRBV10-3; D gene: TRBD2; CDR3 DNA: TGTGCCATCAGTGAATCGACTAGCGGGAACTTTCGGGAGCAGTACTTC; CDR3 protein: CAISESTSGNFREQYF
CDR3 length: 15; J gene: TRBJ1-5; clone size: .; V gene: TRBV9; D gene: TRBD1; CDR3 DNA: TGTGCCAGCAGCGCGGGACAGGGGGGCAATCAGCCCCAGCATTTT; CDR3 protein: CASSAGQGGNQPQHF
CDR3 length: 13; J gene: TRBJ2-3; clone size: .; V gene: TRBV7-6; D gene: .; CDR3 DNA: TGTGCCAGCAGCTTAGCGCTAACAGATACGCAGTATTTT; CDR3 protein: CASSLALTDTQYF
CDR3 length: 14; J gene: TRBJ1-5; clone size: .; V gene: TRBV28; D gene: .; CDR3 DNA: TGTGCCAGCAGTTTAGGAGGGAGCAATCAGCCCCAGCATTTT; CDR3 protein: CASSLGGSNQPQHF
CDR3 length: 14; J gene: TRBJ2-2; clone size: .; V gene: TRBV5-4; D gene: TRBD1; CDR3 DNA: TGTGCCGAGGGGACAGGGGCAGGCACCGGGGAGCTGTTTTTT; CDR3 protein: CAEGTGAGTGELFF
CDR3 length: 17; J gene: TRBJ1-4; clone size: .; V gene: TRBV6-2/TRBV6-3; D gene: TRBD1; CDR3 DNA: TGTGCCAGCAGTTCGACCGGGACAGGGCCTTATAGAGAAAAACTGTTTTTT; CDR3 protein: CASSSTGTGPYREKLFF
CDR3 length: 13; J gene: TRBJ2-3; clone size: .; V gene: TRBV11-2; D gene: .; CDR3 DNA: TGTGCCAGCAGCTTAGTAGTCGCAAATACGCAGTATTTT; CDR3 protein: CASSLVVANTQYF
CDR3 length: 13; J gene: TRBJ1-5; clone size: .; V gene: TRBV30; D gene: .; CDR3 DNA: TGTGCCTGGAGTGGGCAGAGCGGACAGCCCCAGCATTTT; CDR3 protein: CAWSGQSGQPQHF
CDR3 length: 16; J gene: TRBJ1-2; clone size: .; V gene: TRBV6-5; D gene: TRBD1; CDR3 DNA: TGTGCCAGCAGTTTGGATTCTCGGGACAGGGCGGGTGGCTACACCTTC; CDR3 protein: CASSLDSRDRAGGYTF
CDR3 length: 13; J gene: TRBJ1-6; clone size: .; V gene: TRBV30; D gene: .; CDR3 DNA: TGTGCCTGGAGGGACACTCATAATTCACCCCTCCACTTT; CDR3 protein: CAWRDTHNSPLHF
CDR3 length: 15; J gene: TRBJ1-5; clone size: .; V gene: TRBV5-1; D gene: .; CDR3 DNA: TGCGCCAGCAGCCTGGAACAGGGACGCAATCAGCCCCAGCATTTT; CDR3 protein: CASSLEQGRNQPQHF
CDR3 length: 16; J gene: TRBJ2-5; clone size: .; V gene: TRBV9; D gene: TRBD2; CDR3 DNA: TGTGCCAGCAGCTGGGGGCTAGCGGGATCCAGGGAGACCCAGTACTTC; CDR3 protein: CASSWGLAGSRETQYF
CDR3 length: 14; J gene: TRBJ1-2; clone size: once; V gene: TRBV15; D gene: .; CDR3 DNA: TGTGCCACCAGCAGAGATCTGGGAGCCCATGGCTACACCTTC; CDR3 protein: CATSRDLGAHGYTF
CDR3 length: 13; J gene: TRBJ1-5; clone size: .; V gene: TRBV12-3/TRBV12-4; D gene: .; CDR3 DNA: TGTGCCAGCAGTTTCAGGGTCGACCAGCCCCAGCATTTT; CDR3 protein: CASSFRVDQPQHF